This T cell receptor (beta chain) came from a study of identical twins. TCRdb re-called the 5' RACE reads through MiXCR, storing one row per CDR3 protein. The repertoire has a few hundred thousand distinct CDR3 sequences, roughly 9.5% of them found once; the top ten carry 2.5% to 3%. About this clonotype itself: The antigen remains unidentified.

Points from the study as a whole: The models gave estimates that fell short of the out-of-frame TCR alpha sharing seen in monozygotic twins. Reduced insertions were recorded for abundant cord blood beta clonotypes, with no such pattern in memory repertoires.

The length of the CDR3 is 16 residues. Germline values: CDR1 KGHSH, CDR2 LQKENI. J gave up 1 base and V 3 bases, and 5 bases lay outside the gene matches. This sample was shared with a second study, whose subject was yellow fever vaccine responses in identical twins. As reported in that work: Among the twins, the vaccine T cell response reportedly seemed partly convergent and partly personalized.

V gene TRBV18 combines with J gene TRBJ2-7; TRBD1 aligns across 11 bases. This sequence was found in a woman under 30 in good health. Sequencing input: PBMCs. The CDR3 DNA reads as TGTGCCAGCTCACCTTGGGGGACAGGGGGTTCCTACGAGCAGTACTTC. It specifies CASSPWGTGGSYEQYF.